This T cell receptor beta chain was retrieved from a study of blood T cell repertoires in COVID-19. Study background: Material from acute and convalescent COVID-19 was sourced from the United States, Italy and Spain. The analysed material was cDNA or gDNA that came from T cells, B-cell-depleted T cells, or PBMCs.

Original processing methods: The authors estimated nucleated cell counts from reference gene primer amplification. The method was immunoSEQ multiplex PCR; TCRdb's version includes in-frame clones alone and lacks a portion of them. The D gene and trimming were derived from the DNA, and the V and J assignments and clone size from that table. Among 200,000 to 250,000 clones, about nine tenths were seen once, and the ten largest hold more than 9%. Seattle patients were enrolled during active infection and followed longitudinally. The ends were cut back, 6 bases at V and 0 bases at J, with 15 bases in the middle. Germline loops: CDR1 MNHEY, CDR2 SMNVEV (reference sequence). The CDR3 loop spans 15 amino acids.

This chain joins TRBV27 and TRBJ2-7; TRBD1 might be the D (6 bases). The sequenced material came from peripheral blood. This clonotype was obtained from a man aged 45-65 years with COVID-19, enrolled during active disease. DNA of the CDR3: TGTGCCAGCAGCCCCGGGACACCCTACTCCTACGAGCAGTACTTC. Translated, it gives CASSPGTPYSYEQYF.